Following are 20 T cell receptor beta chains from one sample sequenced in a study of long-term antiretroviral therapy in people with HIV. Runs used v3.0 of the immunoSEQ assay and were done at survey level. Clones were read by immunoSEQ multiplex PCR, and TCRdb kept only the in-frame ones, dropping some. This sample carries under 45,000 clones, 80% to 90% of them seen once, and the ten largest clones take 4.8%. The sample in question was unsorted PBMCs, obtained roughly 2.8 years before starting antiretroviral therapy. These TCRs come from a woman in her 30s with HIV.

This clone came up once. For the CDR3, the DNA is TGTGCCAGCAGTGTAGGGGCGTTCGTATGCTACGAGCAGTACGTC. Its translation is CASSVGAFVCYEQYV. The chain recombines TRBV6-1 with TRBJ2-7; possible D gene TRBD1, 5 bases. Trimming stripped 4 bases from V and 3 bases from J, with 16 bases between. Germline CDR1 reads MNHNS; CDR2 reads SASEGT. CDR3 length: 15 amino acids.

The chain combines TRBV11-1 with TRBJ2-3; D not certain. The germline V and J ends were trimmed by 5 bases and 2 bases, with 14 bases remaining between them. Germline V gives CDR1 SGHAT, CDR2 FQDESV (reference sequence). The CDR3 length is 15 residues. This CDR3 is CASSPKGEPTDTQYF. CDR3 in DNA: TGTGCCAGCAGCCCGAAAGGAGAACCCACAGATACGCAGTATTTT.

This chain joins TRBV29-1 and TRBJ2-7; D gene unclear. Per the germline V gene, CDR1 is SQVTM and CDR2 is ANQGSEA. V lost 8 bases, J lost 6 bases, and 17 bases lay in between. The CDR3 sequence is 12 residues long. The CDR3 reads CSTQDLLGEQYF. Here the CDR3 DNA reads TGCAGCACCCAGGACCTTCTCGGCGAGCAGTACTTC.

This chain connects TRBV19 to TRBJ1-6; 7 bases fit TRBD1. The CDR3 is 16 residues long. Unmatched junction bases numbered 8, after V lost 4 bases and J lost 5 bases. The germline V gene has CDR1 LNHDA and CDR2 SQIVND (reference sequence). The CDR3 sequence is CASSSSRGTDNSPLHF. DNA for the CDR3: TGTGCCAGTAGTAGTTCTCGAGGGACAGATAATTCACCCCTCCACTTT.

The J gene is TRBJ2-3, the V gene TRBV7-3; no clear D gene. The CDR3 contains 17 residues. CDR1 and CDR2 (germline): SGHTA, FQGTGA. The V and J ends lost 3 bases and 2 bases respectively, with 18 bases between them. CDR3: CASSFRAYITDTDTQYF. DNA of the CDR3: TGTGCCAGCAGCTTTAGGGCCTATATTACTGACACAGATACGCAGTATTTT.

This clone was picked up one time. This chain uses TRBV7-8 with TRBJ2-1; 9 positions agree with TRBD2. V was clipped by 5 bases and J by 5 bases; unmatched bases: 13. The CDR3 totals 17 residues. The germline gives CDR1 SGHVS, CDR2 FQNEAQ. CDR3 in DNA: TGTGCCAGCAGCCCCAAGGTGGGCGGGGGGGGAGACAATGAGCAGTTCTTC. This codes for CASSPKVGGGGDNEQFF. Together with reference TRBV7-8 and TRBJ2-1, the CDR3 gives the full variable domain: GAGVSQSPRYKVAKRGQDVALRCDPISGHVSLFWYQQALGQGPEFLTYFQNEAQLDKSGLPSDRFFAERPEGSVSTLKIQRTQQEDSAVYLCASSPKVGGGGDNEQFFGPGTRLTVL.

The chain combines TRBV20-1 with TRBJ2-5; D is ambiguous. Trimming stripped 5 bases from V and 3 bases from J, with 7 bases between. This CDR3 has 11 residues. The germline gives CDR1 DFQATT, CDR2 SNEGSKA (reference sequence). The CDR3 DNA sequence: TGCAGTGCTGCAGGAGAAGAGACCCAGTACTTC. As protein: CSAAGEETQYF.

The chain combines TRBV6-1 with TRBJ2-7; tentatively, D is TRBD1 (5 bases). Germline-derived CDR1 and CDR2 are MNHNS and SASEGT. The CDR3 has 13 amino acids. Trimming took 4 bases from V and 2 from J, leaving 9 bases between them. The CDR3 here is CASSVTGTYEQYV. The CDR3 DNA reads as TGTGCCAGCAGTGTTACAGGTACCTACGAGCAGTACGTC.

V is TRBV9 and J is TRBJ1-1; D not certain. This CDR3 spans 13 amino acids. Looked up from germline, CDR1 is SGDLS and CDR2 is YYNGEE. V lost 2 bases and J 4 bases, leaving 9 bases between the germline ends. The CDR3 region has the DNA TGTGCCAGCAGCGTTACAGTGGGCACTGAAGCTTTCTTT. It specifies CASSVTVGTEAFF.

V gene TRBV6-5 combines with J gene TRBJ2-5; possible D gene TRBD2, 6 bases. Germline lookup yields CDR1 MNHEY and CDR2 SVGAGI. There are 13 residues in the CDR3. Trimming left V 6 bases short and J 4 bases short, with 12 bases between. CDR3 DNA: TGTGCCAGCAGGAGGGGACTTACAGAGACCCAGTACTTC. Its protein product is CASRRGLTETQYF.

This sequence joins TRBV7-2 and TRBJ2-1; D is undetermined. Trimming took off 3 bases at V and 0 bases at J, with 15 bases between the two ends. Germline CDR1 is SGHTA and CDR2 is FQGNSA. The CDR3 runs to 17 residues. CDR3 amino acids: CASSFLSSFSSYNEQFF. The CDR3 bases are TGTGCCAGCAGCTTCTTAAGTAGCTTCAGCTCCTACAATGAGCAGTTCTTC.

The table lists this clone with a few counts. The chain uses TRBV11-2 and TRBJ1-6; D call uncertain. With 4 bases removed from V and 10 bases from J, the gap between germline ends came to 17 bases. Per the germline V gene, CDR1 is SGHAT and CDR2 is FQNNGV. The CDR3 has 15 amino acids. The CDR3 sequence: CASSWNRGPESPLHF. Written as DNA, the CDR3 is TGTGCCAGCAGCTGGAATCGTGGGCCGGAATCACCCCTCCACTTT.

The chain is built from TRBV20-1 and TRBJ2-7; 9 bases align to TRBD1. Germline V gives CDR1 DFQATT, CDR2 SNEGSKA (reference sequence). CDR3 length: 11 residues. Trimming at V came to 6 bases and at J to 6 bases, leaving 3 bases not matched to a gene. The CDR3 DNA sequence: TGCAGTGCGGGACAGGGTCGCGAGCAGTACGTC. Residues: CSAGQGREQYV.

For the CDR3, the DNA is TGTGCCAGCAGTGAGGGACCCCCTTACACTGAAGCTTTCTTT. This codes for CASSEGPPYTEAFF. The chain links TRBV6-1 to TRBJ1-1, with D tentatively TRBD1 (5 bases). Germline CDR1 reads MNHNS; CDR2 reads SASEGT. There are 14 residues in the CDR3. V was pared by 3 bases and J by 3 bases, with 11 bases between.

This clone was recorded only once. This chain uses TRBV15 with TRBJ2-5; D gene uncertain. The V gene's germline CDR1 is LNHNV and CDR2 YYDKDF (reference sequence). The CDR3 is 14 residues long. Trimming took 1 base from V and 5 from J, leaving 11 bases between them. This CDR3 reads CATSRVKDLETQYF. CDR3 coding DNA: TGTGCCACCAGCAGAGTAAAGGATTTGGAGACCCAGTACTTC.

V gene TRBV6-1 combines with J gene TRBJ1-2; D not resolved. Trimming pared 2 bases from V and 3 bases from J, leaving 10 bases between. The CDR3 covers 14 residues. The germline V gene has CDR1 MNHNS and CDR2 SASEGT. The CDR3 DNA follows: TGTGCCAGCAGTGAACATTTAACAGACTATGGCTACACCTTC. Amino acid sequence: CASSEHLTDYGYTF.

The chain joins TRBV7-2 to TRBJ2-1; 7 bases map to TRBD2. The germline gives CDR1 SGHTA, CDR2 FQGNSA. V was pared by 3 bases and J by 4 bases, with 6 bases of the junction left unmatched. The CDR3 covers 15 residues. The CDR3 sequence is CASSLSASGYNEQFF. CDR3 sequence (DNA): TGTGCCAGCAGCTTGTCGGCTAGCGGATACAATGAGCAGTTCTTC.

This sequence joins TRBV7-2 and TRBJ1-6, with TRBD1 identical over 10 bases. The CDR3 extends over 15 amino acids. CDR1 is SGHTA, CDR2 FQGNSA, per germline. The junction had 3 bases not matched to a gene; V was cut back by 4 bases and J by 6 bases. The CDR3 region has the DNA TGTGCCAGCAGCTCTTGGACAGGGGGTAATTCACCCCTCCACTTT. Protein: CASSSWTGGNSPLHF.

The V gene is TRBV7-9, the J gene TRBJ2-1; D unclear. The CDR3 spans 17 residues. The germline V gene encodes CDR1 SEHNR and CDR2 FQNEAQ (reference sequence). V was clipped by 5 bases and J by 2 bases, with 19 bases between them. The chain's CDR3 is CASSTSVGGSPYNEQFF. The CDR3, as DNA: TGTGCCAGCAGCACTTCCGTTGGTGGGTCGCCCTACAATGAGCAGTTCTTC.

This chain connects TRBV4-1 to TRBJ2-7, with 9 bases fitting TRBD1. The CDR3 length is 16 residues. The ends lost 0 bases at V and 3 bases at J; junction bases unmatched: 6. CDR1 and CDR2 from the germline V gene are MGHRA and YSYEKL. In DNA, the CDR3 is TGCGCCAGCAGCCAAGAATGGACAGGGGTAGTCTACGAGCAGTACGTC. Protein: CASSQEWTGVVYEQYV.